Included here is one T cell receptor (beta chain) sequence, with context. Its target is unknown. This record comes from a study of shared clonotypes between healthy human individuals. Study-level findings and limits: Sampling included only blood; tissue repertoires likely differ.

200 to 250 ng DNA, approximately 30,000 T cell genomes, went into each sorted-subset replicate PCR. Produced via immunoSEQ multiplex PCR; TCRdb's table is partial and in-frame only. The repertoire consists of just under 350,000 clones, with 73% occurring once and the leading ten covering 8% to 13%. CDR1 MDHEN and CDR2 SYDVKM come from the germline V gene. CDR3 length equals 12 residues. V dropped 8 bases and J dropped 0 bases, with 8 bases sitting between them. The clonotype comes from a young man in good health. Sequences were obtained from memory CD4+ T cells sorted from blood. Subset here: CD45RA-negative fraction. The chain combines TRBV28 with TRBJ2-7; D perhaps matches TRBD2 (6 bases). The CDR3 region has the DNA TGTGCCAGCGGGGAGGTCTCCTACGAGCAGTACTTC. Translating gives CASGEVSYEQYF.